Listed here is a single TCR beta chain. Its specificity is not known. The CDR3 contains 15 residues. Looked up from germline, CDR1 is MDHEN and CDR2 is SYDVKM. J was trimmed by 12 bases and V by 6 bases; bases with no gene match: 11. These data come from a study of cytomegalovirus exposure and HLA in healthy donors. Findings of the study overall: Rates of TCR association differed by HLA locus in a later analysis, with DRB1 highest and HLA-C lowest.

Amplification used 60 Vbeta primers and 13 Jbeta primers. Profiled with immunoSEQ multiplex PCR; TCRdb holds only in-frame clones, not every one. The sample holds 150,000 to 200,000 clones, over 70% seen once. This chain uses TRBV28 with TRBJ1-6; TRBD1 agrees at 10 bases. Sequenced: PBMCs. This TCR was sampled from a woman aged 40 to 55 in good health and CMV-seronegative. This CDR3 reads CASRRRDRGSLPLHF. The CDR3 nucleotides are TGTGCCAGCAGACGCCGGGACAGGGGATCCTTACCCCTCCACTTT.